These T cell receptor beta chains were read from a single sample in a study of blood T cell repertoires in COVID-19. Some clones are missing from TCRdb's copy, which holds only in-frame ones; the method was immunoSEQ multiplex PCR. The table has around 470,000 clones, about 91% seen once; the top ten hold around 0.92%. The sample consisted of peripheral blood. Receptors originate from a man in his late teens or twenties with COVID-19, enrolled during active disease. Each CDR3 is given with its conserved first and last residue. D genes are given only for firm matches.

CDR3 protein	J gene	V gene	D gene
CASSVQGTQETQYF	TRBJ2-5	TRBV9	.
CASSLGGQGQETQYF	TRBJ2-5	TRBV5-1	TRBD1
CASGTSGGPQETQYF	TRBJ2-5	TRBV3-1/TRBV3-2	TRBD2
CSAPYTDTQYF	TRBJ2-3	TRBV20-1	.
CATTTSGLTPLEQYF	TRBJ2-7	TRBV2	TRBD2
CATSRDPSYQETQYF	TRBJ2-5	TRBV15	.
CAIKGTGAVNEQFF	TRBJ2-1	TRBV10-3	TRBD1
CASSRTGGLETQYF	TRBJ2-5	TRBV9	TRBD1
CASSDVQRAKNIQYF	TRBJ2-4	TRBV5-4	.
CASSPTSGEETQYF	TRBJ2-5	TRBV18	TRBD2
CASRRGTGGDYGYTF	TRBJ1-2	TRBV6-6	TRBD1
CASSERQDEQFF	TRBJ2-1	TRBV2	.
CAPLEGTVVHYGYTF	TRBJ1-2	TRBV24-1	TRBD1
CASSLGLAGAYEQYF	TRBJ2-7	TRBV5-6	TRBD2
CTSKTSGHTDTQYF	TRBJ2-3	TRBV1	.
CASSIAPGVGQPQHF	TRBJ1-5	TRBV19	.
CASSWVAGDSYEQYF	TRBJ2-7	TRBV7-2	TRBD2
CASSYGGGPYNEQFF	TRBJ2-1	TRBV6-6	TRBD2
CASSNLSENEQFF	TRBJ2-1	TRBV5-1	.
CASSLSGKTGDEQFF	TRBJ2-1	TRBV11-3	.
CASSYSTGTSYEQYF	TRBJ2-7	TRBV6-5	TRBD1
CASTREFAAFF	TRBJ1-1	TRBV2	.
CASHGGGPWNEQFF	TRBJ2-1	TRBV3-1/TRBV3-2	TRBD2
CASSWGDSNEQFF	TRBJ2-1	TRBV7-9	.
CASSEGGTGNSPLHF	TRBJ1-6	TRBV10-1	TRBD1
CASRIAPTYNEQFF	TRBJ2-1	TRBV5-1	.